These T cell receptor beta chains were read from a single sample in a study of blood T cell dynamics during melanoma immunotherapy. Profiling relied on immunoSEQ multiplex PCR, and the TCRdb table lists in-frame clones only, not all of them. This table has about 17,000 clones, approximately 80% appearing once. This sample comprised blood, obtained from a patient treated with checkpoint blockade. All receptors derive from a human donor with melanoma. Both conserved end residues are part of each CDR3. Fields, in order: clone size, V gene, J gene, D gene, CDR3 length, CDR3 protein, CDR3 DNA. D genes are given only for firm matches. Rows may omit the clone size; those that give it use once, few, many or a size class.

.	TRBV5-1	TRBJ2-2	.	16	CASSLDGGSGTGELFF	TGCGCCAGCAGCTTGGATGGCGGGTCGGGCACCGGGGAGCTGTTTTTT
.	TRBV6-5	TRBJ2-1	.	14	CASRVGPVYNEQFF	TGTGCCAGCAGGGTGGGCCCGGTTTACAATGAGCAGTTCTTC
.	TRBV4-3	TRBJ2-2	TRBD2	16	CASSQQSGMNTGELFF	TGCGCCAGCAGCCAACAGAGCGGGATGAACACCGGGGAGCTGTTTTTT
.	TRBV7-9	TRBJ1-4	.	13	CASSLGFGGQLFF	TGTGCCAGCAGCTTAGGTTTCGGTGGGCAACTGTTTTTT
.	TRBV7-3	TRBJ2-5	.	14	CASSLGPSQETQYF	TGTGCCAGCAGCTTAGGGCCTAGCCAGGAGACCCAGTACTTC
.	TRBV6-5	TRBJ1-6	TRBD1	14	CASSYGTGSSPLHF	TGTGCCAGCAGTTACGGGACAGGGAGTTCACCCCTCCACTTT
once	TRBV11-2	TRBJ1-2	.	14	CASSFGTGPYGYTF	TGTGCCAGCAGCTTCGGCACAGGACCCTATGGCTACACCTTC
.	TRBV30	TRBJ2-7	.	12	CAWTKPPYEQYF	TGTGCCTGGACCAAACCCCCCTACGAGCAGTACTTC
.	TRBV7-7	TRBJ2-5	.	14	CASSTGPLQETQYF	TGTGCTAGCAGCACGGGACCGCTCCAAGAGACCCAGTACTTC
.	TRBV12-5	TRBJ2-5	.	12	CASAEGQETQYF	TGTGCTAGTGCCGAGGGGCAAGAGACCCAGTACTTC
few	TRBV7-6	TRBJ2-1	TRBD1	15	CASSSGQGKYNEQFF	TGTGCCAGCAGCTCGGGACAGGGAAAATACAATGAGCAGTTCTTC
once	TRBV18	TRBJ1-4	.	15	CASSPSVLANEKLFF	TGTGCCAGCTCACCAAGTGTTCTAGCTAATGAAAAACTGTTTTTT
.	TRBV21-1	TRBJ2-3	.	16	CASSKELRGRADTQYF	TGTGCCAGCAGCAAAGAGCTTCGCGGGAGGGCAGATACGCAGTATTTT
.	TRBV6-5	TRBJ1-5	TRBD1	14	CASSRQGGNQPQHF	TGTGCCAGCAGCAGACAGGGTGGCAATCAGCCCCAGCATTTT
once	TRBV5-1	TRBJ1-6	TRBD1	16	CASSLDGGQNNSPLHF	TGCGCCAGCAGCTTGGATGGGGGACAGAACAATTCACCCCTCCACTTT
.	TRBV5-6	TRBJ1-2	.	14	CASSLGARNYGYTF	TGTGCCAGCAGCTTGGGGGCGAGAAACTATGGCTACACCTTC
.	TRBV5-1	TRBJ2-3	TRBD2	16	CASSLTSGRTPGTQYF	TGCGCCAGCAGCCTGACTAGCGGGAGAACCCCTGGTACGCAGTATTTT
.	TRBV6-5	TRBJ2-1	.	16	CASSYSWRDPLGEQFF	TGTGCCAGCAGTTACTCGTGGAGGGATCCGCTAGGAGAGCAGTTCTTC
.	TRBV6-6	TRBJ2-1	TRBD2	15	CASSNLAGDFNEQFF	TGTGCCAGCAGTAATCTGGCGGGAGATTTCAATGAGCAGTTCTTC
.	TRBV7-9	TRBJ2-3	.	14	CASSLILDTDTQYF	TGTGCCAGCAGCTTAATATTGGATACAGATACGCAGTATTTT
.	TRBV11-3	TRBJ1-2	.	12	CASSLELGASTF	TGTGCCAGCAGCTTAGAGTTGGGGGCCTCCACCTTC
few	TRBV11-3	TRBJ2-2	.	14	CASSLVVSTGELFF	TGTGCCAGCAGCTTAGTGGTGAGCACCGGGGAGCTGTTTTTT
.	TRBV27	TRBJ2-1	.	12	CASSFSSREQFF	TGTGCCAGCAGTTTTTCCTCGCGAGAGCAGTTCTTC
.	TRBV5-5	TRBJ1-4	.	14	CASSLGQGREKLFF	TGTGCCAGCAGCTTAGGGCAGGGGAGGGAAAAACTGTTTTTT
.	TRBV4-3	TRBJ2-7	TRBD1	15	CASSRRDSAAYEQYF	TGCGCCAGCAGCCGACGGGACAGTGCCGCCTACGAGCAGTACTTC
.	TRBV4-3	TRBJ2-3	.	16	CASSQGHSGVADTQYF	TGCGCCAGCAGCCAAGGTCATAGTGGGGTCGCAGATACGCAGTATTTT
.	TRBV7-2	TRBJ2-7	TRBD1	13	CASSGQGSYEQYF	TGTGCCAGCTCCGGACAGGGTTCCTACGAGCAGTACTTC
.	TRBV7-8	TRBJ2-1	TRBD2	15	CASSQTSGSLNEQFF	TGTGCCAGCAGCCAGACTAGCGGGAGCCTAAATGAGCAGTTCTTC
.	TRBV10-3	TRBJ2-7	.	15	CAISGPTESSYEQYF	TGTGCCATCAGTGGGCCGACAGAGAGCTCCTACGAGCAGTACTTC
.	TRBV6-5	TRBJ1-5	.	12	CASSGGGQVWHF	TGTGCCAGCAGTGGAGGGGGGCAGGTCTGGCATTTT
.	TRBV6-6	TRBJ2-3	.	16	CASSYPQGGGTDTQYF	TGTGCCAGCAGTTACCCACAAGGGGGTGGCACAGATACGCAGTATTTT
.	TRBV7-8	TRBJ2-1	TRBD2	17	CASSLYYKREGDNEQFF	TGTGCCAGCAGCTTATATTACAAGCGGGAGGGCGACAATGAGCAGTTCTTC
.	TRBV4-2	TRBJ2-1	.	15	CASSQETSKLNEQFF	TGTGCCAGCAGCCAAGAAACTTCCAAGCTCAATGAGCAGTTCTTC
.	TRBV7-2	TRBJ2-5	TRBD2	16	CASSFFSSGREETQYF	TGTGCCAGCAGCTTCTTCTCTAGCGGGAGGGAAGAGACCCAGTACTTC
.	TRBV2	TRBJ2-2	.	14	CASSHSEEVGELFF	TGTGCCAGCAGCCACTCCGAGGAGGTCGGGGAGCTGTTTTTT
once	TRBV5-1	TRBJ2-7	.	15	CASSLVGSSSYEQYF	TGCGCCAGCAGCTTGGTTGGCTCAAGCTCCTACGAGCAGTACTTC
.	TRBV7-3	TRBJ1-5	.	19	CASSLDSGTETYSNQPQHF	TGTGCCAGCAGCTTAGATTCCGGGACCGAAACCTATAGCAATCAGCCCCAGCATTTT
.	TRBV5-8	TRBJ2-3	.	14	CASSLEGAADTQYF	TGTGCCAGCAGCTTGGAGGGTGCCGCAGATACGCAGTATTTT
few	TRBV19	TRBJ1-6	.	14	CATKDSLYNSPLHF	TGTGCCACAAAGGACAGCCTGTATAATTCACCCCTCCACTTT
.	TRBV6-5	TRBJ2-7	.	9	CASGRPPGF	TGTGCCAGCGGGAGGCCGCCGGGTTTC
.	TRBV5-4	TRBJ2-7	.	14	CASSGRRGGYEQYF	TGTGCCAGCAGCGGCCGTAGGGGAGGCTACGAGCAGTACTTC